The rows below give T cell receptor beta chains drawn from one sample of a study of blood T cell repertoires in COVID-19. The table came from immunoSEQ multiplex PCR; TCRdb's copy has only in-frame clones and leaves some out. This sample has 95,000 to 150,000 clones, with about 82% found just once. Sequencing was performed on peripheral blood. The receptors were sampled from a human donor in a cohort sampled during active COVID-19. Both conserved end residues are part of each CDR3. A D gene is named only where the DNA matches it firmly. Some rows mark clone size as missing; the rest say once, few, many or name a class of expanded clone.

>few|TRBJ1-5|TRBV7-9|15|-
CASSLWGGSNQPQHF
TGTGCCAGCAGCTTATGGGGGGGTAGCAATCAGCCCCAGCATTTT
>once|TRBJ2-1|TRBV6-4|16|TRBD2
CASSDSGTSGLNEQFF
TGTGCCAGCAGTGACTCTGGAACTAGCGGGCTAAATGAGCAGTTCTTC
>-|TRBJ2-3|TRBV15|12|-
CATSRGTDTQYF
TGTGCCACATCAAGGGGAACAGATACGCAGTATTTT
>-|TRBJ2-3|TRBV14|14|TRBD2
CASSQVILTSPQYF
TGTGCCAGCAGCCAAGTGATTCTGACTAGCCCGCAGTATTTT
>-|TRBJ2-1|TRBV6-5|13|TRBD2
CASSRLAGNEQFF
TGTGCCAGCAGTCGACTAGCGGGAAATGAGCAGTTCTTC
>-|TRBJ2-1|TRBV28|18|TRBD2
CASTPIPGTRGGDGEQFF
TGTGCCAGCACCCCAATCCCCGGGACTAGGGGCGGGGACGGAGAGCAGTTCTTC
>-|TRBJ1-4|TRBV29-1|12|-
CSVYLGGEKLFF
TGCAGCGTTTATTTGGGAGGTGAAAAACTGTTTTTT
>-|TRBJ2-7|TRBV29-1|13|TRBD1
CSVEPDRGYEQYF
TGCAGCGTCGAGCCCGACAGGGGGTACGAGCAGTACTTC
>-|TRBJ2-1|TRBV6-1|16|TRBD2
CASSEFGTSGLGEQFF
TGTGCCAGCAGTGAATTCGGGACTAGCGGGCTTGGAGAGCAGTTCTTC
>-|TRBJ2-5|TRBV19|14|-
CASSPTDLQETQYF
TGTGCCAGTAGCCCTACAGACCTCCAAGAGACCCAGTACTTC
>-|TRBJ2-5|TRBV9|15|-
CASSVGQGRVETQYF
TGTGCCAGCAGCGTAGGTCAGGGAAGGGTAGAGACCCAGTACTTC
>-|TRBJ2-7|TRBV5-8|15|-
CASSFPVIKTYEQYF
TGTGCCAGCAGCTTTCCAGTTATCAAAACCTACGAGCAGTACTTC
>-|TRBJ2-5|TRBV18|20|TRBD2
CASSLRAPGLAVNGGETQYF
TGTGCCAGCTCACTCCGCGCACCGGGACTAGCGGTCAATGGGGGTGAGACCCAGTACTTC
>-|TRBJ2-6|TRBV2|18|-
CASSSSRGGISGANVLTF
TGTGCCAGCAGTTCCTCAAGGGGTGGGATCTCTGGGGCCAACGTCCTGACTTTC
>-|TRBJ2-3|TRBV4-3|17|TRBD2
CASSQTYSGRAADTQYF
TGCGCCAGCAGCCAGACCTATAGCGGGAGGGCCGCAGATACGCAGTATTTT
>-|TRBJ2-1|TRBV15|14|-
CATSRDPKPGEQFF
TGTGCCACCAGCAGAGATCCCAAGCCGGGTGAGCAGTTCTTC
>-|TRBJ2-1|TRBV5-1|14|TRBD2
CASSLWTSGSPQFF
TGCGCCAGCAGCTTGTGGACTAGCGGGAGTCCGCAGTTCTTC
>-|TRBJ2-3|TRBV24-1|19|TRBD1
CATSDPTALTGGGTDTQYF
TGTGCCACCAGTGATCCCACGGCCTTGACAGGGGGAGGGACAGATACGCAGTATTTT
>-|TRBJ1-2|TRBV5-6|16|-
CASSLVDRLYNYGYTF
TGTGCCAGCAGCTTGGTCGACAGGCTTTATAACTATGGCTACACCTTC
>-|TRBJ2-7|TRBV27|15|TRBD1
CASSSPGTGGYEQYF
TGTGCCAGCAGTAGCCCCGGGACAGGGGGCTACGAGCAGTACTTC
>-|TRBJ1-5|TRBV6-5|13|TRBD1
CASSYGQGKPQHF
TGTGCCAGCAGTTATGGACAGGGGAAGCCCCAGCATTTT
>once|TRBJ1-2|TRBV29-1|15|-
CSVEHSGEGGYGYTF
TGCAGCGTTGAACACAGCGGTGAAGGGGGTTATGGCTACACCTTC
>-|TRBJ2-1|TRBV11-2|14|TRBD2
CASSLGETSVEQFF
TGTGCCAGCAGCTTGGGGGAGACTAGCGTTGAGCAGTTCTTC
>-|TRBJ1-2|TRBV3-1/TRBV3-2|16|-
CASRQLSAGGISGYTF
TGTGCCAGCAGACAACTGTCAGCGGGGGGTATTAGTGGCTACACCTTC